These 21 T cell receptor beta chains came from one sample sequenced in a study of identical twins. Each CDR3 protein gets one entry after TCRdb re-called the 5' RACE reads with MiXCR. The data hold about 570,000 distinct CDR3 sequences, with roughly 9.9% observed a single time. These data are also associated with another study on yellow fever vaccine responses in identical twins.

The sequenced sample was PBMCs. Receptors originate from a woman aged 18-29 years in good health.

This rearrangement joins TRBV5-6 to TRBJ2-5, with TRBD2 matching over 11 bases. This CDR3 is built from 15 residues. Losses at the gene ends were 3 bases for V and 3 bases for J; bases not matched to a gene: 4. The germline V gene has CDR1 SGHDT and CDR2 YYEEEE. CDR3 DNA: TGTGCCAGCAGCTGGGGACTAGCGGTCGAAGAGACCCAGTACTTC. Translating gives CASSWGLAVEETQYF.

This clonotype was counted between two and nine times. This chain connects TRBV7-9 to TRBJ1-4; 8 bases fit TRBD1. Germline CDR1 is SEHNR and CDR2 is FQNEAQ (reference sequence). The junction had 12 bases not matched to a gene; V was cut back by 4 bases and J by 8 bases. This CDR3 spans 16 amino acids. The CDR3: CASSSRDRRRVEKLFF. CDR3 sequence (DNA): TGTGCCAGCAGCTCTCGGGACAGGCGGCGGGTCGAAAAACTGTTTTTT.

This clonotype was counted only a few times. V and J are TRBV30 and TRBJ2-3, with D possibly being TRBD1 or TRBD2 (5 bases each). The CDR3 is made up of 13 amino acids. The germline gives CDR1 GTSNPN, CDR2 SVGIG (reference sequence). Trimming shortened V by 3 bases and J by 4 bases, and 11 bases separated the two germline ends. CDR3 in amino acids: CAWSTLGADTQYF. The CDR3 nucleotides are TGTGCCTGGAGCACCTTGGGGGCAGATACGCAGTATTTT.

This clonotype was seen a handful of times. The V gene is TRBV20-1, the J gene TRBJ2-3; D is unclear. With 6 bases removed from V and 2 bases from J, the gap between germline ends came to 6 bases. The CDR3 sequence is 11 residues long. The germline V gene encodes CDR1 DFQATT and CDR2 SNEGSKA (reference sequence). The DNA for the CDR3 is TGCAGTGCCCACCACACAGATACGCAGTATTTT. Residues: CSAHHTDTQYF.

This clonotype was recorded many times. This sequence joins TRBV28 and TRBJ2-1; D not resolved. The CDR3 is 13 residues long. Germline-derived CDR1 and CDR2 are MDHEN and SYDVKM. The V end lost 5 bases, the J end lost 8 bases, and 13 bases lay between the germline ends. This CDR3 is CASSLSRGDEQFF. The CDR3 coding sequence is TGTGCCAGCAGTCTATCTCGCGGCGATGAGCAGTTCTTC.

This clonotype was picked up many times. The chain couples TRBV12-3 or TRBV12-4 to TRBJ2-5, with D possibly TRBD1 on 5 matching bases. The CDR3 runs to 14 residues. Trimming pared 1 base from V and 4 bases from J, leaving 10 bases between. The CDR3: CASSLGTRPETQYF. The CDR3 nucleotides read TGTGCCAGCAGTTTAGGGACACGCCCAGAGACCCAGTACTTC.

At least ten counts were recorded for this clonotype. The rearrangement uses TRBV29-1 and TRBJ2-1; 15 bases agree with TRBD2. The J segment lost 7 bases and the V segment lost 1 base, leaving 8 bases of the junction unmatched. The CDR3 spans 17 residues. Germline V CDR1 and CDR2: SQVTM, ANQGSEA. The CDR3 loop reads CSVEGMRTSGGVNEQFF. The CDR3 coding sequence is TGCAGCGTTGAAGGCATGCGGACTAGCGGGGGGGTGAATGAGCAGTTCTTC.

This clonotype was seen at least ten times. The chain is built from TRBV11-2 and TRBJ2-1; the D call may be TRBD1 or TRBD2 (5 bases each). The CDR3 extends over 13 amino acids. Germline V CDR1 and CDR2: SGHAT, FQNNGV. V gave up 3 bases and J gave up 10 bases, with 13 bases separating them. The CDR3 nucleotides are TGTGCCAGCAGCTTCACGGGGCCCGGGGAGCAGTTCTTC. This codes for CASSFTGPGEQFF.

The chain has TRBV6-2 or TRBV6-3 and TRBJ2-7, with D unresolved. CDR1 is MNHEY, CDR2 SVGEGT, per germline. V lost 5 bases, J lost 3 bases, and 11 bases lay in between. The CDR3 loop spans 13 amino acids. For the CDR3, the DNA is TGTGCCAGCAGTGCGCCTTTAGACTACGAGCAGTACTTC. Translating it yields CASSAPLDYEQYF.

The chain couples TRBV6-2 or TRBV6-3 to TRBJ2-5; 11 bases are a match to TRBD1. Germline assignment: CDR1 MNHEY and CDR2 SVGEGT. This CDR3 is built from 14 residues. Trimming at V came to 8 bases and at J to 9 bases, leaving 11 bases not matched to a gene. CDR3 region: CASVRTGGLVAQYF. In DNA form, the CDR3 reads TGTGCCAGCGTTAGGACAGGGGGCCTGGTCGCCCAGTACTTC.

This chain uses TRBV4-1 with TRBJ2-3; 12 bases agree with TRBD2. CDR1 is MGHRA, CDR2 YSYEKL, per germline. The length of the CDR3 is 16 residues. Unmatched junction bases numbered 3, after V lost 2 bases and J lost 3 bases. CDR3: CASSQRLAGATDTQYF. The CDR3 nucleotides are TGCGCCAGCAGCCAAAGACTAGCGGGAGCGACAGATACGCAGTATTTT.

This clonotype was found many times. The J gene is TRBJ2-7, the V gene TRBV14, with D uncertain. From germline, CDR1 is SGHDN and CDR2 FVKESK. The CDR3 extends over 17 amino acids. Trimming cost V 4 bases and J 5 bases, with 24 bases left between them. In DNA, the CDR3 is TGTGCCAGCAGCCGAATCGCCAAGAATCTTGGATCTGACGAGCAGTACTTC. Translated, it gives CASSRIAKNLGSDEQYF.

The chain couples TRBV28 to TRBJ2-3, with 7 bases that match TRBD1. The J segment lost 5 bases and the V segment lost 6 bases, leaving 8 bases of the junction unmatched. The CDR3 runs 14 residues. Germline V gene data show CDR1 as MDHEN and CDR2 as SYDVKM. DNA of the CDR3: TGTGCCAGCAGGACAGGGCCCCGCGGAGATACGCAGTATTTT. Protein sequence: CASRTGPRGDTQYF.

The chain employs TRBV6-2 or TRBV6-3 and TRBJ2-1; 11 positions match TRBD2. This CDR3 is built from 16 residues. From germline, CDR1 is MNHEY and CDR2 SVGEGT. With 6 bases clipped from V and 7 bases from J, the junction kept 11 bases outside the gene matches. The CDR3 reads CASSRATSGSRNEQFF. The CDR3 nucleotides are TGTGCCAGCAGCCGAGCTACTAGCGGGAGTAGGAATGAGCAGTTCTTC.

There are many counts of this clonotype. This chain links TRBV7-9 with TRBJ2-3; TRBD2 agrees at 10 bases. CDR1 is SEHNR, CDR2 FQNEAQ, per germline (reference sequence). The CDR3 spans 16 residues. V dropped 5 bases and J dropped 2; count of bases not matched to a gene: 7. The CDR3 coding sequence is TGTGCCAGCAGCCCAAAGAGCGGGAGGGTCACAGATACGCAGTATTTT. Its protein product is CASSPKSGRVTDTQYF.

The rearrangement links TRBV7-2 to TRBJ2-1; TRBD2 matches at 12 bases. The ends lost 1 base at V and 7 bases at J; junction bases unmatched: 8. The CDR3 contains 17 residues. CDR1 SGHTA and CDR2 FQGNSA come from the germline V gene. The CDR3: CASSLGRTSGTRNEQFF. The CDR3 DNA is TGTGCCAGCAGCTTAGGTAGGACTAGCGGGACGAGGAATGAGCAGTTCTTC.

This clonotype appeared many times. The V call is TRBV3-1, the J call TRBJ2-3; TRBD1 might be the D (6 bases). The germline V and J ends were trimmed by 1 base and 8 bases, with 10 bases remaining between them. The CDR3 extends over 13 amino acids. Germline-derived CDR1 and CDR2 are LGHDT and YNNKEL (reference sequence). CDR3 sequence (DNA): TGTGCCAGCAGCCAAGCAGGGGTTGCTACGCAGTATTTT. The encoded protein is CASSQAGVATQYF.

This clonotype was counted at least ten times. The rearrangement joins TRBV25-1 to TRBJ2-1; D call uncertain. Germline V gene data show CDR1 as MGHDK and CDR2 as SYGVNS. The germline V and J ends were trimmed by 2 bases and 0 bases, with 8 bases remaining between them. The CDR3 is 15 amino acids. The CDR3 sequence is CASSEPRSSYNEQFF. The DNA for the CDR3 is TGTGCCAGCAGTGAACCAAGGAGCTCCTACAATGAGCAGTTCTTC. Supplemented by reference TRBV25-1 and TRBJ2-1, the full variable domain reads EADIYQTPRYLVIGTGKKITLECSQTMGHDKMYWYQQDPGMELHLIHYSYGVNSTEKGDLSSESTVSRIRTEHFPLTLESARPSHTSQYLCASSEPRSSYNEQFFGPGTRLTVL.

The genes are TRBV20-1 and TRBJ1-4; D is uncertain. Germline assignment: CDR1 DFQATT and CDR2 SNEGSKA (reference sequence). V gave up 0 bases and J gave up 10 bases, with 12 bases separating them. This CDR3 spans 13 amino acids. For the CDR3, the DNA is TGCAGTGCTAGAGATCTCGGGAAGGGAAAACTGTTTTTT. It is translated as CSARDLGKGKLFF.

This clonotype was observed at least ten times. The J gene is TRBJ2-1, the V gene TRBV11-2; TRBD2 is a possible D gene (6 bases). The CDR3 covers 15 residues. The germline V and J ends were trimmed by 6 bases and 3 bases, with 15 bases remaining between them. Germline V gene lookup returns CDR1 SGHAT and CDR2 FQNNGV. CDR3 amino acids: CASRPISGSYNEQFF. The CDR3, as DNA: TGTGCCAGCAGACCTATTAGCGGAAGCTACAATGAGCAGTTCTTC.

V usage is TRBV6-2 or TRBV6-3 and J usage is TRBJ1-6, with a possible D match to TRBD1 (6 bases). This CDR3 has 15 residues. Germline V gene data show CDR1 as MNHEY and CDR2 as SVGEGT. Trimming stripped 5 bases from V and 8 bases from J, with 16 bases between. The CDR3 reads CASSPRGGGDSPLHF. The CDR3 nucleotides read TGTGCCAGCAGTCCGCGTGGAGGGGGAGATTCACCCCTCCACTTT.